The 8 T cell receptor beta chains below were found in one sample sequenced in a study of response to subunit inactivated influenza vaccine. Each CDR3 protein gets one entry after TCRdb re-called the RT-PCR reads with MiXCR. The sample contains about 190,000 distinct CDR3 sequences, under 15% of which appear only once. This sample comprised CD8+ T cells sorted from PBMCs, obtained 4 to 6 days after vaccination. The receptors shown here come from a man in his forties or fifties who received an inactivated influenza vaccine.

This clonotype appeared many times. The chain links TRBV5-1 to TRBJ2-5; no clear D. The CDR3 spans 13 residues. The germline V gene has CDR1 SGHRS and CDR2 YFSETQ. Trimming stripped 3 bases from V and 2 bases from J, with 8 bases between. CDR3: CASSSIYQETQYF. CDR3 coding DNA: TGCGCCAGCAGCTCGATCTATCAAGAGACCCAGTACTTC.

This clonotype was detected many times. The V and J genes are TRBV5-1 and TRBJ2-2; TRBD2 is a possible D gene (6 bases). The V and J ends lost 1 base and 6 bases respectively, with 7 bases between them. Germline CDR1 is SGHRS and CDR2 is YFSETQ. The CDR3 totals 13 residues. DNA of the CDR3: TGCGCCAGCAGCTTGACGGGGGCCGGGGAGCTGTTTTTT. Protein sequence: CASSLTGAGELFF.

This clonotype was seen many times. This rearrangement joins TRBV5-1 to TRBJ2-5, with a possible D match to TRBD1 (5 bases). The V gene lost 4 bases and the J gene lost 4 bases, with 14 bases spanning the gap. The CDR3 sequence is 14 residues long. The germline CDR1 and CDR2 sequences are SGHRS and YFSETQ. The CDR3 protein is CASSPWQGSETQYF. The CDR3 DNA reads as TGCGCCAGCAGCCCTTGGCAGGGTTCAGAGACCCAGTACTTC.

Ten or more counts support this clonotype. The chain recombines TRBV20-1 with TRBJ2-3; weak D call: TRBD2 (6 bases). V lost 3 bases to trimming and J lost 3 bases, with 19 bases between them. The CDR3 is made up of 16 amino acids. Germline CDR1 reads DFQATT; CDR2 reads SNEGSKA (reference sequence). In DNA form, the CDR3 reads TGCAGTGCTAGTAATGTGTGGGAGGAAGCGACAGATACGCAGTATTTT. Amino acids: CSASNVWEEATDTQYF.

The rearrangement joins TRBV15 to TRBJ2-3; perhaps D is TRBD1 or TRBD2 (6 bases each). Trimming left V 6 bases short and J 6 bases short, with 19 bases between. The CDR3 extends over 15 amino acids. The germline V gene encodes CDR1 LNHNV and CDR2 YYDKDF (reference sequence). CDR3 sequence: CATRTGRGDSDTQYF. The DNA of the CDR3 is TGTGCCACCAGAACAGGGCGGGGAGATTCGGATACGCAGTATTTT. Together with reference TRBV15 and TRBJ2-3, the CDR3 gives the full variable domain: DAMVIQNPRYQVTQFGKPVTLSCSQTLNHNVMYWYQQKSSQAPKLLFHYYDKDFNNEADTPDNFQSRRPNTSFCFLDIRSPGLGDTAMYLCATRTGRGDSDTQYFGPGTRLTVL.

This clonotype was counted only a few times. The genes are TRBV4-2 and TRBJ2-3; TRBD2 agrees at 14 bases. The V gene end was trimmed by 3 bases and the J gene end by 0 bases; junction bases not matched to a gene: 5. The CDR3 runs 18 residues. Per germline, CDR1 LGHNA and CDR2 YNFKEQ. CDR3 nucleotides: TGTGCCAGCAGCCATGGACTAGCGGGAGGAACTAGCACAGATACGCAGTATTTT. Encoded protein: CASSHGLAGGTSTDTQYF.

Regarding this clonotype: One base away lies a much larger clone, so this may be a sequencing read error. Here the CDR3 reads CDSSQDGTGETQYF. DNA of the CDR3: TGTGACAGCAGTCAAGATGGGACAGGGGAGACCCAGTACTTC. The chain employs TRBV3-1 and TRBJ2-5; 9 nucleotides agree with TRBD1. The CDR3 is 14 residues long. CDR1 is LGHDT, CDR2 YNNKEL, per germline (reference sequence).

This clonotype has at least ten counts. This chain connects TRBV24-1 to TRBJ2-1; 7 bases line up with TRBD1. The CDR3 is 13 amino acids. J gave up 8 bases and V 3 bases, and 3 bases lay outside the gene matches. Germline-derived CDR1 and CDR2 are KGHDR and SFDVKD. The DNA for the CDR3 is TGTGCCACCAGTGATGACAGGGTCCATGAGCAGTTCTTC. Translating gives CATSDDRVHEQFF.